The 12 T cell receptor beta chains presented below share a single source sample, sequenced in a study of response to subunit inactivated influenza vaccine. TCRdb used MiXCR to reprocess the RT-PCR reads, holding one entry per CDR3 protein. This table holds 530,000 or so distinct CDR3 sequences, 12% found once. The sequences come from PBMCs from blood, collected on the day of vaccination. The receptors come from a man between 45 and 60 years old who received an inactivated influenza vaccine.

Only a few counts were recorded for this clonotype. This rearrangement joins TRBV12-3 or TRBV12-4 to TRBJ2-3; TRBD1 aligns across 8 bases. The CDR3 runs to 17 residues. The V gene end was trimmed by 7 bases and the J gene end by 1 base; junction bases not matched to a gene: 13. Written as DNA, the CDR3 is TGTGCCAGCACTACCCTCGGACAGGGTGGCGGCACAGATACGCAGTATTTT. It yields the protein CASTTLGQGGGTDTQYF.

This clonotype appeared a few times. The chain combines TRBV11-2 with TRBJ2-3; D might be TRBD1 or TRBD2, each matching 5 bases. V was pared by 1 base and J by 1 base, with 27 bases between. The CDR3 spans 21 residues. From germline, CDR1 is SGHAT and CDR2 FQNNGV. The CDR3 loop reads CASSLVGRGRIGSGGTDTQYF. The CDR3 DNA reads as TGTGCCAGCAGCTTAGTAGGTCGGGGACGAATCGGATCAGGTGGCACAGATACGCAGTATTTT.

This clonotype was seen more than once but under ten times. J is TRBJ1-2 and V is TRBV5-1; D is undetermined. CDR1 and CDR2 from the germline V gene are SGHRS and YFSETQ. The CDR3 is 14 amino acids. Trimming shortened V by 3 bases and J by 8 bases, and 17 bases separated the two germline ends. CDR3 sequence: CASSSPTATWGYTF. In DNA form, the CDR3 reads TGCGCCAGCAGCTCCCCCACTGCCACCTGGGGCTACACCTTC.

This clonotype appeared a few times. J is TRBJ2-5 and V is TRBV11-1; 7 bases map to TRBD1. Germline trimming cut 5 bases from V and 0 bases from J; bases unmatched to any gene: 18. This CDR3 has 19 amino acids. The germline V gene has CDR1 SGHAT and CDR2 FQDESV (reference sequence). CDR3 DNA: TGTGCCAGCAGCAAAGCGTTGCCAGGGGGTCCGGGGTACCAAGAGACCCAGTACTTC. This gives the protein CASSKALPGGPGYQETQYF.

This clonotype was counted many times. The chain carries TRBV5-1 and TRBJ2-3, with 7 bases aligning to TRBD2. J gave up 2 bases and V 0 bases, and 3 bases lay outside the gene matches. Germline values: CDR1 SGHRS, CDR2 YFSETQ. The CDR3 is made up of 15 amino acids. The CDR3 DNA reads TGCGCCAGCAGCTTGGCCGGGGGGTACACAGATACGCAGTATTTT. This gives the protein CASSLAGGYTDTQYF.

This clonotype occurred many times. The chain joins TRBV10-3 to TRBJ2-3; TRBD2 agrees at 11 bases. V gave up 11 bases and J gave up 5 bases; unmatched junction bases: 12. The CDR3 spans 15 residues. Germline-derived CDR1 and CDR2 are ENHRY and SYGVKD. The CDR3 is CAASLAGGPGDTQYF. The CDR3 bases are TGTGCCGCCAGCTTAGCGGGAGGGCCCGGAGATACGCAGTATTTT.

DNA for the CDR3: TGTGCCAGCAGCCAAGAGGGCGGGATCGTCTACGAGCAGTACTTC. Its translation: CASSQEGGIVYEQYF. This chain joins TRBV4-2 and TRBJ2-7; TRBD2 might be the D (6 bases). The CDR3 loop spans 15 amino acids. Germline-derived CDR1 and CDR2 are LGHNA and YNFKEQ. The germline V and J ends were trimmed by 0 bases and 3 bases, with 12 bases remaining between them.

The V gene is TRBV10-3, the J gene TRBJ2-1; TRBD2 might be the D (5 bases). CDR3 length equals 18 residues. With 3 bases removed from V and 0 bases from J, the gap between germline ends came to 18 bases. In germline, CDR1 is ENHRY, CDR2 SYGVKD. CDR3 nucleotide sequence: TGTGCCATCAGTGATCCGAGGGTTCAGATAGTCTCCTACAATGAGCAGTTCTTC. Amino acids: CAISDPRVQIVSYNEQFF.

In this sample, this clonotype turned up many times. The V call is TRBV20-1, the J call TRBJ2-2; no definite D call. Germline CDR1 DFQATT, CDR2 SNEGSKA (reference sequence). The V end was cut by 1 base, the J end by 0 bases, with 6 bases between. This CDR3 is 14 amino acids long. The CDR3 DNA sequence: TGCAGTGCTAGAGGGGGTCCGAACACCGGGGAGCTGTTTTTT. Its translation is CSARGGPNTGELFF.

A few counts support this clonotype. The rearrangement uses TRBV28 and TRBJ1-1; no firm D call. V was pared by 6 bases and J by 4 bases, with 9 bases between. The CDR3 loop spans 12 amino acids. Germline CDR1 is MDHEN and CDR2 is SYDVKM. The CDR3 loop reads CASSSTGTEAFF. As DNA, the CDR3 is TGTGCCAGCAGCTCAACGGGCACTGAAGCTTTCTTT.

This clonotype has a handful of counts. This rearrangement joins TRBV9 to TRBJ2-5, with 7 bases fitting TRBD2. The CDR3 is 15 amino acids. V shed 0 bases, J shed 2 bases, and the junction held 4 bases outside the gene matches. The germline CDR1 and CDR2 sequences are SGDLS and YYNGEE. CDR3: CASSVGPAGQETQYF. In DNA form, the CDR3 reads TGTGCCAGCAGCGTAGGGCCAGCGGGACAAGAGACCCAGTACTTC.

This clonotype has a count of ten or more. The chain carries TRBV5-1 and TRBJ1-2, with TRBD1 as a possible D gene (6 bases). The CDR3 consists of 13 residues. Trimming took 2 bases from V and 6 from J, leaving 11 bases between them. The germline V gene encodes CDR1 SGHRS and CDR2 YFSETQ. CDR3 in DNA: TGCGCCAGCAGCTTCGCAGGGGAGGATGGCTACACCTTC. It is translated as CASSFAGEDGYTF.